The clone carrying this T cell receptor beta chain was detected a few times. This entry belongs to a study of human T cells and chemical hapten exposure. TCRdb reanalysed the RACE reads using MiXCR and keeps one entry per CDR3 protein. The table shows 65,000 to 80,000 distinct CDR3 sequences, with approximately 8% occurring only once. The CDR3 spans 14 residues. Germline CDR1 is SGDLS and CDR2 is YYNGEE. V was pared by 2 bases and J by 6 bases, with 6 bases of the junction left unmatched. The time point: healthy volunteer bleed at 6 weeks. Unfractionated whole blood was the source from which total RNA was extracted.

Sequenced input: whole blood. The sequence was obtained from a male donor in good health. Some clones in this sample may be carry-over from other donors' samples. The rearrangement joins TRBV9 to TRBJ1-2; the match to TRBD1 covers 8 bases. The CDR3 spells CASSVGQGVNGYTF. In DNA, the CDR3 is TGTGCCAGCAGCGTTGGACAGGGCGTTAATGGCTACACCTTC.